A selection of T cell receptor beta chains follows, all from one sample in a study of blood T cell repertoires in COVID-19. The assay was immunoSEQ multiplex PCR, and TCRdb's table has in-frame clones only and misses some. The sample has roughly 250,000 clones; about 82% are singletons. What was sequenced was PBMCs or T cells enriched from blood (not recorded which). These receptors came from a woman in her fifties or sixties who had recovered from COVID-19. The CDR3 runs from the conserved cysteine through the conserved F or W. The order of the fields is V gene, J gene, D gene, clone size, CDR3 DNA, CDR3 protein. D genes are given only for firm matches. Some rows mark clone size as missing; the rest say once, few, many or name a class of expanded clone.

V gene: TRBV5-8
J gene: TRBJ1-1
D gene: TRBD1
clone size: .
CDR3 DNA: TGTGCCAGCAGCTTGTACAGGGGGCTTCGAACTGAAGCTTTCTTT
CDR3 protein: CASSLYRGLRTEAFF

V gene: TRBV7-9
J gene: TRBJ2-7
D gene: .
clone size: .
CDR3 DNA: TGTGCCGCGTCAAAGAGTTCGTACGAGCAGTACTTC
CDR3 protein: CAASKSSYEQYF

V gene: TRBV18
J gene: TRBJ1-5
D gene: TRBD1
clone size: .
CDR3 DNA: TGTGCCACCTCATCAACAGGGGTTCGCAATCAGCCCCAGCATTTT
CDR3 protein: CATSSTGVRNQPQHF

V gene: TRBV3-1/TRBV3-2
J gene: TRBJ2-3
D gene: TRBD1
clone size: once
CDR3 DNA: TGTGCCAGCAGCCGACGGGACAGTCCCACAGATACGCAGTATTTT
CDR3 protein: CASSRRDSPTDTQYF

V gene: TRBV9
J gene: TRBJ1-2
D gene: .
clone size: .
CDR3 DNA: TGTGCCAGCAGCGTAGGGGCAGGGGACGATGGCTACACCTTC
CDR3 protein: CASSVGAGDDGYTF

V gene: TRBV18
J gene: TRBJ1-2
D gene: TRBD1
clone size: .
CDR3 DNA: TGTGCCAGCTCACCCGGGACAGGCTACGGCTACACCTTC
CDR3 protein: CASSPGTGYGYTF

V gene: TRBV5-4
J gene: TRBJ2-1
D gene: TRBD2
clone size: .
CDR3 DNA: TGTGCCAGCAGCTTGGTGGGACTAGTAAACGAGCAGTTCTTC
CDR3 protein: CASSLVGLVNEQFF

V gene: TRBV28
J gene: TRBJ2-7
D gene: TRBD1
clone size: .
CDR3 DNA: TGTGCCAGCAGTCTCCTGACAGGGGGCTCCCCCTACGAGCAGTACTTC
CDR3 protein: CASSLLTGGSPYEQYF

V gene: TRBV6-4
J gene: TRBJ1-5
D gene: TRBD1
clone size: .
CDR3 DNA: TGTGCCAGCAGTGATCGACAGGGCAGTCAGCCCCAGCATTTT
CDR3 protein: CASSDRQGSQPQHF

V gene: TRBV7-2
J gene: TRBJ1-6
D gene: .
clone size: .
CDR3 DNA: TGTGCCAGCAGCTTGGGGGGAATTAATTCACCCCTCCACTTT
CDR3 protein: CASSLGGINSPLHF

V gene: TRBV6-5
J gene: TRBJ2-1
D gene: .
clone size: .
CDR3 DNA: TGTGCCAGCAGTTACGAGGGGGGGTCCTACAATGAGCAGTTCTTC
CDR3 protein: CASSYEGGSYNEQFF

V gene: TRBV4-1
J gene: TRBJ2-1
D gene: .
clone size: .
CDR3 DNA: TGCGCCAGCAGCCCCAACCTCCCTCCCGGCTCCTACAATGAGCAGTTCTTC
CDR3 protein: CASSPNLPPGSYNEQFF

V gene: TRBV7-2
J gene: TRBJ1-2
D gene: .
clone size: .
CDR3 DNA: TGTGCCAGCAGCCAAGCGCTCGCCTATGGCTACACCTTC
CDR3 protein: CASSQALAYGYTF

V gene: TRBV19
J gene: TRBJ1-4
D gene: .
clone size: .
CDR3 DNA: TGTGCCAGTAGTGCCTCCCACAGGAGAACTAATGAAAAACTGTTTTTT
CDR3 protein: CASSASHRRTNEKLFF

V gene: TRBV5-4
J gene: TRBJ1-4
D gene: TRBD1
clone size: .
CDR3 DNA: TGTGCCAGCAGCACCACAGGGGGCTTACATGAAAAACTGTTTTTT
CDR3 protein: CASSTTGGLHEKLFF

V gene: TRBV19
J gene: TRBJ1-2
D gene: TRBD1
clone size: .
CDR3 DNA: TGTGCCAGTAGTATGAGGGACAGGGAATTTTATGGCTACACCTTC
CDR3 protein: CASSMRDREFYGYTF

V gene: TRBV5-1
J gene: TRBJ1-2
D gene: TRBD1
clone size: few
CDR3 DNA: TGCGCCAGCAGCTTAGGACAGGACTTCTATGGCTACACCTTC
CDR3 protein: CASSLGQDFYGYTF

V gene: TRBV5-4
J gene: TRBJ2-5
D gene: .
clone size: once
CDR3 DNA: TGTGCCAGCAGCACCGGACCCCAAGGCGTGGGGCACCAAGAGACCCAGTACTTC
CDR3 protein: CASSTGPQGVGHQETQYF

V gene: TRBV7-9
J gene: TRBJ1-1
D gene: .
clone size: .
CDR3 DNA: TGTGCCAGCAGCTTTTCAGTTATGAACACTGAAGCTTTCTTT
CDR3 protein: CASSFSVMNTEAFF

V gene: TRBV27
J gene: TRBJ2-3
D gene: .
clone size: .
CDR3 DNA: TGTGCCAGCAGTTTATGGGCAGGGATCTCTAGCACAGATACGCAGTATTTT
CDR3 protein: CASSLWAGISSTDTQYF

V gene: TRBV6-2/TRBV6-3
J gene: TRBJ2-2
D gene: TRBD2
clone size: .
CDR3 DNA: TGTGCCAGCAGTTACTCGACTAGCGGGAGGCCGGGGGAGCTGTTTTTT
CDR3 protein: CASSYSTSGRPGELFF

V gene: TRBV30
J gene: TRBJ1-6
D gene: .
clone size: few
CDR3 DNA: TGTGCCTGGATGGCCCCCAGGGGATCGGCAAATTCACCCCTCCACTTT
CDR3 protein: CAWMAPRGSANSPLHF

V gene: TRBV10-1
J gene: TRBJ1-1
D gene: TRBD1
clone size: .
CDR3 DNA: TGCGCCAGCAGCGGCCCTGACAGGGCTGAAGCTTTCTTT
CDR3 protein: CASSGPDRAEAFF

V gene: TRBV7-3
J gene: TRBJ2-1
D gene: TRBD1
clone size: .
CDR3 DNA: TGTGCCAGCAGCCACACCGGGACAGGGGGCGGTTTAGGTGAGCAGTTCTTC
CDR3 protein: CASSHTGTGGGLGEQFF

V gene: TRBV27
J gene: TRBJ2-5
D gene: TRBD2
clone size: few
CDR3 DNA: TGTGCCAGCAGTTACAAGCGGGGGGTCCAAGAGACCCAGTACTTC
CDR3 protein: CASSYKRGVQETQYF

V gene: TRBV3-1/TRBV3-2
J gene: TRBJ2-5
D gene: .
clone size: .
CDR3 DNA: TGTGCCAGCAGCCAACTGGCGGGCGCACAAAGGCAGACCCAGTACTTC
CDR3 protein: CASSQLAGAQRQTQYF

V gene: TRBV30
J gene: TRBJ2-4
D gene: .
clone size: .
CDR3 DNA: TGTGCCTTTGACACAGGCGTAGCCAAAAACATTCAGTACTTC
CDR3 protein: CAFDTGVAKNIQYF

V gene: TRBV11-2
J gene: TRBJ2-5
D gene: .
clone size: .
CDR3 DNA: TGTGCCAGCAGCCAAACGGTGCGGGCCCAAGAGACCCAGTACTTC
CDR3 protein: CASSQTVRAQETQYF

V gene: TRBV5-1
J gene: TRBJ1-1
D gene: TRBD1
clone size: .
CDR3 DNA: TGCGCCAGCAGCTTGGGGTCATACAGGGGGAACACTGAAGCTTTCTTT
CDR3 protein: CASSLGSYRGNTEAFF

V gene: TRBV15
J gene: TRBJ2-1
D gene: TRBD1
clone size: .
CDR3 DNA: TGTGCCACCAGCAGAGGTGGGACAGGGTACAATGAGCAGTTCTTC
CDR3 protein: CATSRGGTGYNEQFF

V gene: TRBV14
J gene: TRBJ1-1
D gene: .
clone size: .
CDR3 DNA: TGTGCCAGCAGCCAAGGGGGCTGGACTGAAGCTTTCTTT
CDR3 protein: CASSQGGWTEAFF

V gene: TRBV6-5
J gene: TRBJ2-4
D gene: .
clone size: .
CDR3 DNA: TGTGCCAGCAGTTACTCGAAACAGGGTGGGCACATTCAGTACTTC
CDR3 protein: CASSYSKQGGHIQYF